This T cell receptor beta chain derives from a study of shared clonotypes between healthy human individuals. Study-level information: Sampling drew on donors who were a couple of women and a few men aged 18 to 49. General study points: Researchers sampled only blood; tissue repertoires likely differ.

Germline V CDR1 and CDR2: SNHLY, FYNNEI. The junction had 7 bases not matched to a gene; V was cut back by 3 bases and J by 4 bases. This CDR3 comprises 15 residues. Measured with immunoSEQ multiplex PCR; TCRdb has only the in-frame clones, and not every one. The sample consists of 550,000 to 750,000 clones, under 95% of them appearing once. CD45RO negativity and positive selection for CCR7 defined naive CD8 cells, a population that excluded terminally differentiated effector memory CD45RA+ cells. This clone was seen once. The antigen remains unidentified. This TCR was recovered from a man aged 25 to 40 in good health. The rearrangement joins TRBV2 to TRBJ2-7; TRBD2 matches at 9 bases. Sample: naive CD8+ T cells sorted from blood. CDR3 nucleotide sequence: TGTGCCAGCAGTGACAAAAGACTAGCGGTGTACGAGCAGTACTTC. Translating it yields CASSDKRLAVYEQYF.